These T cell receptor beta chains were read from a single sample in a study of low-dose radiotherapy and immunotherapy resistance in tumors. MiXCR, applied by TCRdb to the reads, yields one record per CDR3 protein. This sample has tens of thousands of distinct CDR3 sequences, with 20% to 25% found just once. This specimen was PBMCs, taken before treatment. These receptors came from a male donor with prostate cancer. The CDR3 runs from the conserved cysteine through the conserved F or W. Fields, in order: J gene, V gene, clone size, D gene, CDR3 DNA, CDR3 protein. A D gene is named only where the DNA matches it firmly. A clone size is listed for some rows: how often the clone was seen (once, few, many), or a class if it is expanded.

j_call: TRBJ2-5
v_call: TRBV11-1
clone_size: .
d_call: TRBD2
cdr3_nt: TGTGCCAGCAGCCTAGGACTAGCGGAGACCCAGTACTTC
cdr3_aa: CASSLGLAETQYF

j_call: TRBJ1-2
v_call: TRBV30
clone_size: many
d_call: .
cdr3_nt: TGTGCCTGGAGTGTACTTGGTGGGCATGGCTACACCTTC
cdr3_aa: CAWSVLGGHGYTF

j_call: TRBJ2-7
v_call: TRBV3-1
clone_size: .
d_call: TRBD1
cdr3_nt: TGTGCCAGCAGCCGAAAGGCGGACAGGGCCGAGCAGTACTTC
cdr3_aa: CASSRKADRAEQYF

j_call: TRBJ2-2
v_call: TRBV7-8
clone_size: many
d_call: TRBD2
cdr3_nt: TGTGCCAGCAGCTTAGGACCTAGCGGGGTCACCGGGGAGCTGTTTTTT
cdr3_aa: CASSLGPSGVTGELFF

j_call: TRBJ1-2
v_call: TRBV9
clone_size: many
d_call: .
cdr3_nt: TGTGCCAGCAGCGTAGGGCGGCAGCCCTATGGCTACACCTTC
cdr3_aa: CASSVGRQPYGYTF

j_call: TRBJ2-3
v_call: TRBV7-6
clone_size: many
d_call: .
cdr3_nt: TGTGCCAGCAGCTTATTTGAACAGCGCACAGATACGCAGTATTTT
cdr3_aa: CASSLFEQRTDTQYF

j_call: TRBJ2-1
v_call: TRBV14
clone_size: many
d_call: .
cdr3_nt: TGTGCCAGCAGCCAAGATTCCGACAGTTACAATGAGCAGTTCTTC
cdr3_aa: CASSQDSDSYNEQFF

j_call: TRBJ2-5
v_call: TRBV29-1
clone_size: many
d_call: TRBD1
cdr3_nt: TGCAGCGTTGGGGGAGGGGGACAGGGTCTCCAAGAGACCCAGTACTTC
cdr3_aa: CSVGGGGQGLQETQYF

j_call: TRBJ2-7
v_call: TRBV11-3
clone_size: many
d_call: TRBD2
cdr3_nt: TGTGCCAGCGAGCGGGGAGGCGAGCAGTACTTC
cdr3_aa: CASERGGEQYF

j_call: TRBJ2-7
v_call: TRBV11-1
clone_size: many
d_call: .
cdr3_nt: TGTGCCAGCAGCGCCCGGGACTGGAGCTCCTACGAGCAGTACTTC
cdr3_aa: CASSARDWSSYEQYF

j_call: TRBJ2-7
v_call: TRBV10-3
clone_size: many
d_call: .
cdr3_nt: TGTGCCATCAGTGAGTTAGGCCGAGGGTACGAGCAGTACTTC
cdr3_aa: CAISELGRGYEQYF

j_call: TRBJ1-5
v_call: TRBV11-2
clone_size: .
d_call: .
cdr3_nt: TGTGCCAGCAGCTTAGGGGACTCGGGGGGCAATCAGCCCCAGCATTTT
cdr3_aa: CASSLGDSGGNQPQHF

j_call: TRBJ2-3
v_call: TRBV25-1
clone_size: many
d_call: .
cdr3_nt: TGTGCCAGCAGAGGACACATCGAGGGAGATACGCAGTATTTT
cdr3_aa: CASRGHIEGDTQYF

j_call: TRBJ2-3
v_call: TRBV3-1
clone_size: many
d_call: .
cdr3_nt: TGTGCCAGCAGCCAAGACCGACGAACCACAGATACGCAGTATTTT
cdr3_aa: CASSQDRRTTDTQYF

j_call: TRBJ2-2
v_call: TRBV9
clone_size: many
d_call: .
cdr3_nt: TGTGCCAGCAGCGCCCTAGCTGTGGACGGGGAGCTGTTTTTT
cdr3_aa: CASSALAVDGELFF

j_call: TRBJ2-7
v_call: TRBV29-1
clone_size: many
d_call: .
cdr3_nt: TGCAGCGTTCGGGGGTCCAGCTCCTACGAGCAGTACTTC
cdr3_aa: CSVRGSSSYEQYF

j_call: TRBJ2-5
v_call: TRBV2
clone_size: many
d_call: .
cdr3_nt: TGTGCCAGCAGTGCGGGACTCCTAGAGACCCAGTACTTC
cdr3_aa: CASSAGLLETQYF

j_call: TRBJ1-6
v_call: TRBV10-1
clone_size: few
d_call: TRBD1
cdr3_nt: TGCGCCAGCAGTGAGGGGACAGGGAATTCACCCCTCCACTTT
cdr3_aa: CASSEGTGNSPLHF

j_call: TRBJ2-1
v_call: TRBV4-1
clone_size: many
d_call: .
cdr3_nt: TGCGCCAGCAGCCAAGATTACGTCGACAATGAGCAGTTCTTC
cdr3_aa: CASSQDYVDNEQFF

j_call: TRBJ2-7
v_call: TRBV20-1
clone_size: many
d_call: .
cdr3_nt: TGCAGTGCTAGAGATAATCTAGTTGCCTCCTACGAGCAGTACTTC
cdr3_aa: CSARDNLVASYEQYF

j_call: TRBJ2-1
v_call: TRBV28
clone_size: .
d_call: TRBD2
cdr3_nt: TGTGCCAGCAGTTTGGGCGGGAGGACGGCCCATGAGCAGTTCTTC
cdr3_aa: CASSLGGRTAHEQFF

j_call: TRBJ2-3
v_call: TRBV11-2
clone_size: many
d_call: TRBD2
cdr3_nt: TGTGCCAGCAGCAATAGCGGGGGGGAGTATTTT
cdr3_aa: CASSNSGGEYF

j_call: TRBJ2-1
v_call: TRBV14
clone_size: few
d_call: TRBD2
cdr3_nt: TGTGCCAGCAGCCAAGATACGCCGGGACTAGCGGGAGGCCTAGGATACAATGAGCAGTTCTTC
cdr3_aa: CASSQDTPGLAGGLGYNEQFF

j_call: TRBJ2-3
v_call: TRBV9
clone_size: .
d_call: TRBD2
cdr3_nt: TGTGCCAGCAGCGGAGGGACTAGCGGGGACACAGATACGCAGTATTTT
cdr3_aa: CASSGGTSGDTDTQYF

j_call: TRBJ1-6
v_call: TRBV5-4
clone_size: few
d_call: .
cdr3_nt: TGTGCCAGCAGCTTGGCCGGGAAGAGCTCCTATAATTCACCCCTCCACTTT
cdr3_aa: CASSLAGKSSYNSPLHF

j_call: TRBJ2-2
v_call: TRBV7-9
clone_size: many
d_call: TRBD1
cdr3_nt: TGTGCCAGCAGCCTACAGACAGGGGGCTTCGCCGGGGAGCTGTTTTTT
cdr3_aa: CASSLQTGGFAGELFF

j_call: TRBJ2-5
v_call: TRBV7-9
clone_size: many
d_call: .
cdr3_nt: TGTGCCAGCACCCTCTTATCCCAAGAGACCCAGTACTTC
cdr3_aa: CASTLLSQETQYF

j_call: TRBJ2-1
v_call: TRBV7-8
clone_size: many
d_call: TRBD1
cdr3_nt: TGTGCCAGCAGCAATCCGGGACAGGGGATCAATGAGCAGTTCTTC
cdr3_aa: CASSNPGQGINEQFF

j_call: TRBJ2-5
v_call: TRBV5-4
clone_size: few
d_call: .
cdr3_nt: TGTGCCAGCAGCAATACCGGGACCCAAGAGACCCAGTACTTC
cdr3_aa: CASSNTGTQETQYF

j_call: TRBJ2-3
v_call: TRBV28
clone_size: .
d_call: .
cdr3_nt: TGTGCCAGCAGTACCGATACTAGCACAGATACGCAGTATTTT
cdr3_aa: CASSTDTSTDTQYF

j_call: TRBJ2-1
v_call: TRBV7-7
clone_size: many
d_call: .
cdr3_nt: TGTGCCAGCAGCTTATCTGGGATCCAGAATGAGCAGTTCTTC
cdr3_aa: CASSLSGIQNEQFF

j_call: TRBJ2-7
v_call: TRBV7-9
clone_size: once
d_call: TRBD1
cdr3_nt: TGTGCCCCCACAGGGGGAGGCTCCTACGAGCAGTACTTC
cdr3_aa: CAPTGGGSYEQYF